These 18 T cell receptor beta chains came from one sample sequenced in a study of identical twins. TCRdb re-derived calls from the 5' RACE reads in MiXCR, one entry per CDR3 protein. The data hold a few hundred thousand distinct CDR3 sequences, with 12% observed a single time. A further study also used this sample, focusing on yellow fever vaccine responses in identical twins.

The sequencing input was memory (CD45RO+) T cells sorted from blood. These receptors were obtained from a woman between 18 and 29 years old in good health.

This clonotype was counted a few times. The V gene is TRBV2, the J gene TRBJ2-3; 7 bases fit TRBD2. Trimming took 6 bases from V and 0 from J; bases not matched to a gene: 6. From germline, CDR1 is SNHLY and CDR2 FYNNEI. The CDR3 is made up of 15 amino acids. CDR3 loop: CASRSRDYSTDTQYF. CDR3 bases: TGTGCCAGCAGAAGCCGGGACTACAGCACAGATACGCAGTATTTT.

This clonotype was counted a few times. This chain joins TRBV5-1 and TRBJ2-1; the D gene is possibly TRBD2 (5 bases). CDR1 is SGHRS, CDR2 YFSETQ, per germline. The V and J ends lost 2 bases and 0 bases respectively, with 9 bases between them. The CDR3 contains 15 residues. DNA for the CDR3: TGCGCCAGCAGCTTCCAGCGGAGCTCCTACAATGAGCAGTTCTTC. The encoded protein is CASSFQRSSYNEQFF.

The table lists this clonotype with a few counts. The V call is TRBV3-1, the J call TRBJ2-7; D is possibly TRBD1 (5 bases). The V end lost 4 bases, the J end lost 7 bases, and 14 bases lay between the germline ends. Germline-derived CDR1 and CDR2 are LGHDT and YNNKEL (reference sequence). There are 13 residues in the CDR3. The CDR3 reads CASSPLAGLEQYF. CDR3 DNA sequence: TGTGCCAGCAGCCCCCTGGCAGGGCTTGAGCAGTACTTC.

This clonotype was seen just once. The CDR3 protein is CASSFGPGQPYEQYF. The DNA of the CDR3 is TGTGCCAGCAGCTTCGGCCCGGGGCAGCCCTACGAGCAGTACTTC. The chain recombines TRBV11-3 with TRBJ2-7; the D gene could be TRBD1 or TRBD2 (5 bases each). Germline V lookup: CDR1 SGHNT, CDR2 YENEEA. The CDR3 runs to 15 residues. V was cut by 3 bases and J by 2 bases, with 14 bases left in between.

This clonotype was seen a handful of times. The V gene is TRBV29-1, the J gene TRBJ2-7, with 12 bases lining up with TRBD2. Germline assignment: CDR1 SQVTM and CDR2 ANQGSEA. V was clipped by 4 bases and J by 0 bases; unmatched bases: 7. The CDR3 extends over 16 amino acids. This chain's CDR3 is CSVAGLAGRSSYEQYF. CDR3 bases: TGCAGCGTTGCCGGACTAGCGGGGCGAAGCTCCTACGAGCAGTACTTC.

The chain couples TRBV28 to TRBJ2-5; D possibly corresponds to TRBD2 (5 bases). This CDR3 is built from 14 residues. Germline V gives CDR1 MDHEN, CDR2 SYDVKM. V dropped 3 bases and J dropped 2 bases, with 10 bases sitting between them. CDR3 sequence reads: CASSLDSLQETQYF. CDR3 nucleotide sequence: TGTGCCAGCAGTTTGGACTCCCTTCAAGAGACCCAGTACTTC.

This sequence joins TRBV27 and TRBJ2-3, with 10 bases that match TRBD2. V trimming: 6 bases; J trimming: 6 bases; junction bases outside the gene matches: 12. CDR1 MNHEY and CDR2 SMNVEV come from the germline V gene (reference sequence). CDR3 length equals 16 residues. DNA for the CDR3: TGTGCCAGCAGCCGAAATTGGGGACTAGCGAGGGATACGCAGTATTTT. Translating gives CASSRNWGLARDTQYF.

At least ten counts were recorded for this clonotype. This rearrangement joins TRBV11-2 to TRBJ2-2, with D possibly being TRBD1 (5 bases). CDR3 size: 15 residues. V dropped 3 bases and J dropped 2 bases, with 10 bases sitting between them. Germline loops: CDR1 SGHAT, CDR2 FQNNGV. The CDR3 region has the DNA TGTGCCAGCAGCTTTACCAGGGTCAACACCGGGGAGCTGTTTTTT. As protein: CASSFTRVNTGELFF.

The rearrangement joins TRBV6-1 to TRBJ2-3, with 7 bases matching TRBD2. Germline CDR1 and CDR2: MNHNS and SASEGT. The trim removed 3 bases at V and 0 bases at J, leaving 3 bases unmatched. CDR3 length: 15 amino acids. CDR3 region: CASSELAGSTDTQYF. The CDR3 DNA is TGTGCCAGCAGTGAGTTAGCGGGTAGCACAGATACGCAGTATTTT.

This CDR3 reads CASSSARGFDTQYF. The CDR3 DNA reads as TGTGCCAGCAGCTCAGCGAGGGGCTTTGATACGCAGTATTTT. The chain joins TRBV7-2 to TRBJ2-3; perhaps D is TRBD1 or TRBD2 (5 bases each). Deletions cut 4 bases from V and 6 bases from J, with 14 bases between. The CDR3 extends over 14 amino acids. CDR1 is SGHTA, CDR2 FQGNSA, per germline. Full variable domain (rest looked up from reference TRBV7-2 and TRBJ2-3): GAGVSQSPSNKVTEKGKDVELRCDPISGHTALYWYRQSLGQGLEFLIYFQGNSAPDKSGLPSDRFSAERTGGSVSTLTIQRTQQEDSAVYLCASSSARGFDTQYFGPGTRLTVL.

The rearrangement joins TRBV5-6 to TRBJ2-3; 11 nucleotides match TRBD2. The germline CDR1 and CDR2 sequences are SGHDT and YYEEEE. V dropped 6 bases and J dropped 4; count of bases not matched to a gene: 4. The CDR3 has 14 amino acids. The CDR3 nucleotides are TGTGCCAGCACCGAGACTAGCGGGGCAGATACGCAGTATTTT. Translating gives CASTETSGADTQYF.

There are a few counts of this clonotype. This rearrangement joins TRBV4-3 to TRBJ2-7; D is uncertain. Trimming took off 0 bases at V and 3 bases at J, with 12 bases between the two ends. Germline V gene data show CDR1 as LGHNA and CDR2 as YSLEER. The CDR3 covers 15 residues. This CDR3 reads CASSQEFYGSYEQYF. CDR3 sequence (DNA): TGCGCCAGCAGCCAAGAATTTTATGGCAGCTACGAGCAGTACTTC.

The rearrangement joins TRBV7-9 to TRBJ2-7; possible D gene TRBD2, 6 bases. The CDR3 is 13 residues long. Trimming shortened V by 6 bases and J by 2 bases, and 11 bases separated the two germline ends. Germline V lookup: CDR1 SEHNR, CDR2 FQNEAQ (reference sequence). The CDR3 DNA reads TGTGCCAGCAGTCCGGAGGGCCCCTACGAGCAGTACTTC. This sequence encodes CASSPEGPYEQYF.

This clonotype was seen more than once but under ten times. The rearrangement links TRBV14 to TRBJ2-5, with TRBD2 matching over 10 bases. This CDR3 region has 18 residues. The germline gives CDR1 SGHDN, CDR2 FVKESK. The V and J ends lost 5 bases and 5 bases, in that order; junction bases with no gene match: 17. The chain's CDR3 is CASSGGVRGLAPSETQYF. The DNA of the CDR3 is TGTGCCAGCAGCGGAGGAGTTCGGGGACTAGCGCCATCGGAGACCCAGTACTTC.

This clonotype was counted many times. The chain couples TRBV29-1 to TRBJ2-7; 9 bases are a match to TRBD1. V was pared by 4 bases and J by 2 bases, with 6 bases of the junction left unmatched. Germline-derived CDR1 and CDR2 are SQVTM and ANQGSEA. The CDR3 is 14 amino acids. The CDR3 sequence is CSVGTGVNAYEQYF. CDR3 sequence (DNA): TGCAGCGTTGGGACAGGGGTCAACGCCTACGAGCAGTACTTC.

This clonotype has more than one count but fewer than ten. The chain joins TRBV28 to TRBJ2-7; no clear D gene. Between the trimmed V and J ends, which lost 6 bases and 1 base, there was a span of 16 bases. CDR3 length: 15 amino acids. Looked up from germline, CDR1 is MDHEN and CDR2 is SYDVKM. CDR3 region: CASSRPPGLSYEQYF. The CDR3 nucleotides are TGTGCCAGCAGCCGACCCCCTGGGCTTTCCTACGAGCAGTACTTC.

This clonotype was found many times. This chain links TRBV12-3 or TRBV12-4 with TRBJ2-4, with D uncertain. The CDR3 consists of 14 residues. The ends were cut back, 3 bases at V and 0 bases at J, with 6 bases in the middle. This CDR3 is CASSLGLAKNIQYF. The CDR3 DNA sequence: TGTGCCAGCAGTTTGGGTCTAGCCAAAAACATTCAGTACTTC.

This clonotype was recorded at least ten times. The chain is built from TRBV10-3 and TRBJ2-6; D may be TRBD1 or TRBD2 (6 bases each). Germline V lookup: CDR1 ENHRY, CDR2 SYGVKD. The ends were cut back, 4 bases at V and 4 bases at J, with 14 bases in the middle. CDR3 length: 16 residues. The CDR3 sequence is CAISGEGGSGANVLTF. The CDR3 DNA reads as TGTGCCATCAGTGGAGAGGGGGGCTCCGGGGCCAACGTCCTGACTTTC.